This T cell receptor (beta chain) is from a study of T cell responses to AZD1222 COVID-19 vaccine. This CDR3 is built from 17 residues. The V end was cut by 1 base, the J end by 4 bases, with 17 bases between. Per the germline V gene, CDR1 is MDHEN and CDR2 is SYDVKM. General study results and limits: As reported, nearly half of all spike-specific TCRs target variant regions that are unmutated. At baseline, just five or six AZD1222 recipients tested seropositive.

Method: immunoSEQ multiplex PCR; TCRdb's copy keeps in-frame clones and lacks some. The table includes approximately 140,000 clones, 70% to 90% detected once. A word on this clone: Its antigen is unidentified.

This clonotype was sampled from an adult in good health. The V and J genes are TRBV28 and TRBJ1-5; D might be TRBD1 (6 bases). Material: peripheral blood, obtained on day 0 of AZD1222 vaccination. CDR3 in DNA: TGTGCCAGCAGTTTATCTTGGGATGAGGGGGGGAATCAGCCCCAGCATTTT. Translated, it gives CASSLSWDEGGNQPQHF.